This T cell receptor beta chain was recorded in a study of blood T cells in healthy people across ages. Looking at the study overall: Template switching recovered approximately one barcoded beta molecule for every two T cells.

PCR was performed a second time for 7 to 11 cycles using a sample-barcoded 5' primer and a J-beta primer mix. One entry per CDR3 protein results from TCRdb running MiXCR on the 5' RACE reads. The sample includes about 720,000 distinct CDR3 sequences, about 20% of them seen just once. Findings and limits, study-wide: The recorded TCR beta diversity per million T cells decreased in a roughly linear manner with age.

About this clonotype itself: Its antigen is undetermined.

Every donor gave ten milliliters of peripheral blood. Total RNA extracted from each sample amounted to at least 5 micrograms. The receptor was isolated from a man in his 70s in good health. The sample consisted of blood.

This CDR3 is CASSPPVVRGLNYEQYF. The DNA of the CDR3 is TGTGCCAGCAGCCCCCCGGTGGTGCGGGGCCTCAACTACGAGCAGTACTTC. The V and J genes are TRBV7-9 and TRBJ2-1, with D maybe TRBD2 (6 bases). The J call is uncertain, as TRBJ2-7 better fits the DNA end. This CDR3 comprises 17 residues. The germline gives CDR1 SEHNR, CDR2 FQNEAQ (reference sequence).